The present entry profiles one TCR beta chain with its context. At one boundary the junction diverges from the germline segment, which might be a read error. Other DNA sequences in this sample translate to the same CDR3. From germline, CDR1 is SGHAT and CDR2 FQNNGV. The CDR3 covers 11 residues. This entry is derived from a study of blood T cell repertoires in COVID-19. Sequencing used immunoSEQ multiplex PCR; TCRdb keeps in-frame clones, though not all of them. The sample lists some 170,000 clones, 80% to 90% occurring once. The TCR comes from a man aged 50-59 years who had recovered from COVID-19. The material sequenced was PBMCs or T cells enriched from blood (not recorded which). The rearrangement uses TRBV11-2 and TRBJ2-7, with D possibly being TRBD1 (5 bases). The CDR3, as DNA: TGTGCCAGCAGCTATGGGGATACAGGTAACTTC. It codes for CASSYGDTGNF.